A single sample gave rise to the 20 T cell receptor beta chains below, sequenced in a study of shared clonotypes between healthy human individuals. The assay was immunoSEQ multiplex PCR, and TCRdb's table has in-frame clones only and misses some. The sample consists of fewer than 3 million clones, around 93% of them appearing once. Sequences were obtained from naive CD4+ T cells from PBMCs. As to subset: CD45RA+ positively selected. All receptors come from a man younger than 30 in good health. Some clones in this sample may be carry-over from other donors' samples.

This chain uses TRBV18 with TRBJ1-5; weak D call: TRBD1 (6 bases). Trimming pared 6 bases from V and 2 bases from J, leaving 14 bases between. Germline V lookup: CDR1 KGHSH, CDR2 LQKENI. The CDR3 has 15 residues. As DNA, the CDR3 is TGTGCCAGCTCTACCACAGGGTCCGGCAATCAGCCCCAGCATTTT. It codes for CASSTTGSGNQPQHF.

The chain uses TRBV7-3 and TRBJ2-5; D not resolved. In germline, CDR1 is SGHTA, CDR2 FQGTGA. The length of the CDR3 is 13 residues. V was pared by 2 bases and J by 5 bases, with 9 bases between. The CDR3 DNA reads as TGTGCCAGCAGCTTACTAAGTCGGGAGACCCAGTACTTC. Amino acids: CASSLLSRETQYF.

The V call is TRBV7-9, the J call TRBJ2-3; no reliable D call. This CDR3 region has 17 residues. The V gene's germline CDR1 is SEHNR and CDR2 FQNEAQ (reference sequence). V gave up 5 bases and J gave up 3 bases, with 21 bases separating them. The CDR3 nucleotides read TGTGCCAGCAGCACCCCCAAGGCTAGGCGAGCGACAGATACGCAGTATTTT. Its translation is CASSTPKARRATDTQYF.

For this clone: Other nucleotide sequences in the sample specify the same CDR3. This chain joins TRBV5-1 and TRBJ2-1; either TRBD1 or TRBD2 may fit D (5 bases each). The germline V gene has CDR1 SGHRS and CDR2 YFSETQ. Trimming left V 1 base short and J 9 bases short, with 8 bases between. This CDR3 has 12 residues. CDR3 sequence (DNA): TGCGCCAGCAGCTTGCTTGGGGGTGAGCAGTTCTTC. It encodes CASSLLGGEQFF.

This clone was counted once. This rearrangement joins TRBV27 to TRBJ2-1; 15 bases are a match to TRBD2. The CDR3 is 18 amino acids. Germline trimming cut 0 bases from V and 6 bases from J; bases unmatched to any gene: 6. Germline V gene data show CDR1 as MNHEY and CDR2 as SMNVEV (reference sequence). The CDR3, as DNA: TGTGCCAGCAGTTTATCGGGACTAGCGGGAGGCTATAGCAATGAGCAGTTCTTC. Its protein product is CASSLSGLAGGYSNEQFF.

The V gene is TRBV6-5, the J gene TRBJ1-5; D ambiguous. The V and J ends lost 8 bases and 7 bases respectively, with 3 bases between them. The CDR3 sequence is 9 residues long. Germline CDR1 and CDR2: MNHEY and SVGAGI. The DNA of the CDR3 is TGTGCCAGCGGGCAGCCCCAGCATTTT. Its protein product is CASGQPQHF.

The genes are TRBV5-1 and TRBJ2-1; D is possibly TRBD2 (6 bases). Germline V lookup: CDR1 SGHRS, CDR2 YFSETQ. The CDR3 contains 15 residues. V lost 5 bases and J 7 bases, leaving 19 bases between the germline ends. The CDR3 region has the DNA TGCGCCAGCAGTTGGACGGGACTTTCTCTAAATGAGCAGTTCTTC. The encoded protein is CASSWTGLSLNEQFF.

V is TRBV6-6 and J is TRBJ2-1, with 7 nucleotides matching TRBD2. CDR1 and CDR2 from the germline V gene are MNHNY and SVGAGI (reference sequence). V was pared by 11 bases and J by 4 bases, with 8 bases of the junction left unmatched. The CDR3 is made up of 13 amino acids. CDR3 sequence: CAVSTGGYNEQFF. CDR3 DNA: TGTGCCGTCTCCACGGGGGGATACAATGAGCAGTTCTTC.

The chain uses TRBV28 and TRBJ2-7; D is unresolved. The V and J ends lost 4 bases and 5 bases respectively, with 9 bases between them. CDR1 MDHEN and CDR2 SYDVKM come from the germline V gene. The CDR3 is made up of 12 amino acids. CDR3 DNA sequence: TGTGCCAGCAGTTCAAGGGTCCACGAGCAGTACTTC. Residues: CASSSRVHEQYF. Full variable domain (remainder filled in from reference TRBV28 and TRBJ2-7): DVKVTQSSRYLVKRTGEKVFLECVQDMDHENMFWYRQDPGLGLRLIYFSYDVKMKEKGDIPEGYSVSREKKERFSLILESASTNQTSMYLCASSSRVHEQYFGPGTRLTVT.

A note on this clone: Distinct nucleotide sequences in the sample also encode this CDR3. This chain uses TRBV18 with TRBJ2-5; D unclear. CDR1 is KGHSH and CDR2 is LQKENI in the germline V gene. This CDR3 is 12 amino acids long. Between the trimmed V and J ends, which lost 3 bases and 3 bases, there was a span of 5 bases. The CDR3 region has the DNA TGTGCCAGCTCACCCCTAGAAGAGACCCAGTACTTC. This encodes CASSPLEETQYF.

The V call is TRBV5-6, the J call TRBJ1-6; 7 bases line up with TRBD1. The V gene end was trimmed by 0 bases and the J gene end by 6 bases; junction bases not matched to a gene: 3. The CDR3 length is 15 residues. Germline V gene data show CDR1 as SGHDT and CDR2 as YYEEEE. The CDR3 DNA reads TGTGCCAGCAGCTTGGATACAGGGGCTAATTCACCCCTCCACTTT. Protein product: CASSLDTGANSPLHF. The variable domain in full, with the rest retrieved from reference TRBV5-6 and TRBJ1-6, is DAGVTQSPTHLIKTRGQQVTLRCSPKSGHDTVSWYQQALGQGPQFIFQYYEEEERQRGNFPDRFSGHQFPNYSSELNVNALLLGDSALYLCASSLDTGANSPLHFGNGTRLTVT.

This clone has just a few counts. Other DNA sequences of this sample code for an identical CDR3. V gene TRBV29-1 combines with J gene TRBJ1-1; D is ambiguous. Trimming cost V 3 bases and J 4 bases, with 6 bases left between them. This CDR3 contains 11 residues. The germline CDR1 and CDR2 sequences are SQVTM and ANQGSEA. CDR3 nucleotide sequence: TGCAGCGTTGAGCGACCCACTGAAGCTTTCTTT. It is translated as CSVERPTEAFF.

The rearrangement joins TRBV12-5 to TRBJ1-1; the D is unclear. The germline V gene has CDR1 LGHNT and CDR2 FRNRAP. CDR3 length: 12 residues. Trimming took 4 bases from V and 3 from J, leaving 6 bases between them. CDR3 in DNA: TGTGCTAGTGGTTCCCCCGACACTGAAGCTTTCTTT. Protein: CASGSPDTEAFF.

The rearrangement uses TRBV7-9 and TRBJ2-2; D is undetermined. The CDR3 runs to 14 residues. CDR1 and CDR2 (germline): SEHNR, FQNEAQ (reference sequence). Trimming took off 6 bases at V and 1 base at J, with 9 bases between the two ends. The CDR3 nucleotides read TGTGCCAGCAGACTTGGAGTGAACACCGGGGAGCTGTTTTTT. Encoded protein: CASRLGVNTGELFF.

This clone was seen a single time. J is TRBJ1-1 and V is TRBV15, with D possibly being TRBD1 (6 bases). The CDR3 extends over 13 amino acids. CDR1 LNHNV and CDR2 YYDKDF come from the germline V gene (reference sequence). The V gene lost 5 bases and the J gene lost 6 bases, with 13 bases spanning the gap. The CDR3 region has the DNA TGTGCCACCAGCCGTAACAGGGACGCTGAAGCTTTCTTT. Protein product: CATSRNRDAEAFF.

Only one count was recorded for this clone. The chain combines TRBV5-1 with TRBJ2-3, with D hard to call. Germline loops: CDR1 SGHRS, CDR2 YFSETQ. The CDR3 has 14 residues. Deletions cut 5 bases from V and 0 bases from J, with 10 bases between. The CDR3 coding sequence is TGCGCCAGCAGTACCCCATCAAGCACAGATACGCAGTATTTT. As protein: CASSTPSSTDTQYF.

V is TRBV7-2 and J is TRBJ1-3; perhaps TRBD1 as D (5 bases). The CDR3 is 15 residues long. The V and J ends lost 1 base and 0 bases respectively, with 7 bases between them. Germline-derived CDR1 and CDR2 are SGHTA and FQGNSA. CDR3 loop: CASSLGGVSGNTIYF. CDR3 DNA: TGTGCCAGCAGCTTAGGGGGGGTCTCTGGAAACACCATATATTTT.

The chain employs TRBV5-8 and TRBJ2-7; 8 bases line up with TRBD2. The length of the CDR3 is 16 residues. J lost 3 bases, V lost 3 bases, and 11 bases had no gene match. Germline V gene data show CDR1 as SGHTS and CDR2 as YDEGEE. CDR3 coding DNA: TGTGCCAGCAGCTCGCCGCTAGCGGGTCTAGTCTACGAGCAGTACTTC. Translated: CASSSPLAGLVYEQYF. The whole variable domain, filled in from reference TRBV5-8 and TRBJ2-7, reads EAGVTQSPTHLIKTRGQQATLRCSPISGHTSVYWYQQALGLGLQFLLWYDEGEERNRGNFPPRFSGRQFPNYSSELNVNALELEDSALYLCASSSPLAGLVYEQYFGPGTRLTVT.

V and J are TRBV11-2 and TRBJ2-5; D is unresolved. The V gene's germline CDR1 is SGHAT and CDR2 FQNNGV. The V end lost 5 bases, the J end lost 2 bases, and 9 bases lay between the germline ends. This CDR3 comprises 13 residues. The CDR3 coding sequence is TGTGCCAGCAGCAAAGGGCTACAAGAGACCCAGTACTTC. Amino acids: CASSKGLQETQYF.

This clone was picked up one time. This sequence joins TRBV9 and TRBJ1-2; D gene ambiguous. V dropped 0 bases and J dropped 4 bases, with 13 bases sitting between them. The CDR3 runs to 15 residues. CDR1 and CDR2 from the germline V gene are SGDLS and YYNGEE. CDR3 sequence reads: CASSVEATGSYGYTF. DNA of the CDR3: TGTGCCAGCAGCGTAGAGGCCACGGGGAGCTATGGCTACACCTTC.